Below are 9 T cell receptor beta chains sequenced from a single sample in a study of beta chain features in type 1 diabetes. TCRB transcripts that were expressed got sequenced, as all of the isolated RNA had been reverse transcribed. Sequencing used immunoSEQ multiplex PCR; TCRdb keeps in-frame clones, though not all of them. The profile covers fewer than 20,000 clones, with 55% appearing a single time and over 0.4% taken by the ten largest. The sample was stem cell memory CD4+ T cells from blood. These receptors came from a woman younger than 30 in good health.

Written as DNA, the CDR3 is TGTGCCAGCAGTCCGGGACAGGGATCGGGCTATGGCTACACCTTC. Its protein product is CASSPGQGSGYGYTF. This rearrangement joins TRBV27 to TRBJ1-2, with 9 bases that match TRBD1. Germline CDR1 is MNHEY and CDR2 is SMNVEV (reference sequence). The CDR3 covers 15 residues. V was pared by 5 bases and J by 4 bases, with 8 bases of the junction left unmatched.

The chain recombines TRBV7-9 with TRBJ1-6; D gene unclear. V dropped 2 bases and J dropped 7 bases, with 12 bases sitting between them. CDR1 is SEHNR and CDR2 is FQNEAQ in the germline V gene (reference sequence). The CDR3 consists of 15 residues. CDR3 nucleotides: TGTGCCAGCAGCTTAAGTGCGGTATCCAATTCACCCCTCCACTTT. This translates into CASSLSAVSNSPLHF.

V is TRBV25-1 and J is TRBJ2-3; TRBD2 matches at 8 bases. The CDR3 totals 15 residues. With 6 bases clipped from V and 1 base from J, the junction kept 6 bases outside the gene matches. Germline V gives CDR1 MGHDK, CDR2 SYGVNS. The CDR3 DNA is TGTGCCAGCAGCTTAAGCGGGAGAGGCACAGATACGCAGTATTTT. This codes for CASSLSGRGTDTQYF.

This rearrangement joins TRBV5-5 to TRBJ1-2; D is unclear. V was trimmed by 0 bases and J by 4 bases, leaving 13 bases between them. The CDR3 sequence is 15 residues long. CDR1 is SGHKS, CDR2 YYEKEE, per germline (reference sequence). The CDR3 reads CASSLGSREVYGYTF. For the CDR3, the DNA is TGTGCCAGCAGCTTGGGTTCTCGGGAGGTCTATGGCTACACCTTC.

The chain couples TRBV30 to TRBJ1-1, with D possibly being TRBD1 (5 bases). Germline V lookup: CDR1 GTSNPN, CDR2 SVGIG (reference sequence). The V end lost 1 base, the J end lost 7 bases, and 16 bases lay between the germline ends. The CDR3 runs to 14 residues. This chain's CDR3 is CAWSGEGEGSEAFF. CDR3 DNA sequence: TGTGCCTGGAGTGGGGAAGGGGAGGGGAGTGAAGCTTTCTTT.

Only one count was recorded for this clone. The chain recombines TRBV14 with TRBJ2-2, with 7 bases identical to TRBD1. The ends lost 3 bases at V and 0 bases at J; junction bases unmatched: 7. The CDR3 is 17 amino acids. Germline V gene lookup returns CDR1 SGHDN and CDR2 FVKESK. As DNA, the CDR3 is TGTGCCAGCAGCCATATCGACAGGGCGGCGAACACCGGGGAGCTGTTTTTT. This sequence encodes CASSHIDRAANTGELFF.

The V gene is TRBV5-1, the J gene TRBJ2-2; 11 positions agree with TRBD1. CDR3 length: 17 residues. CDR1 SGHRS and CDR2 YFSETQ come from the germline V gene. J gave up 0 bases and V 6 bases, and 7 bases lay outside the gene matches. As DNA, the CDR3 is TGCGCCAGCAACCGTGGGGACAGGGGGTCGAACACCGGGGAGCTGTTTTTT. This sequence encodes CASNRGDRGSNTGELFF.

The rearrangement joins TRBV6-1 to TRBJ1-2; maybe TRBD1 (6 bases). Trimming removed 5 bases from V and 2 bases from J, with 15 bases in between. The germline gives CDR1 MNHNS, CDR2 SASEGT. The CDR3 consists of 15 residues. CDR3 protein: CASSMEGGGNYGYTF. The CDR3, as DNA: TGTGCCAGCAGTATGGAGGGGGGGGGAAACTATGGCTACACCTTC.

This clone was seen only a few times. This chain links TRBV7-6 with TRBJ2-5; TRBD2 matches at 15 bases. Germline CDR1 is SGHVS and CDR2 is FNYEAQ. Losses at the gene ends were 6 bases for V and 3 bases for J; bases not matched to a gene: 5. CDR3 length equals 16 residues. The CDR3 region has the DNA TGTGCCAGCAGGCCGGGACTAGCGGGAGGCAAAGAGACCCAGTACTTC. Residues: CASRPGLAGGKETQYF.